This is a list of T cell receptor beta chains from one sample in a study of T cell repertoires in cytomegalovirus infection. TCRdb processed the reads anew with MiXCR; each CDR3 protein has one entry. This sample has roughly 640,000 distinct CDR3 sequences, with 24% found just once. The specimen sequenced was CD8+ T cells from PBMCs. All receptors come from a human donor in good health (CMV status not recorded). Some clones in this sample may be carry-over from other donors' samples. CDR3s include the opening cysteine and the closing phenylalanine or tryptophan. Fields, in order: D gene, V gene, clone size, J gene, CDR3 protein, CDR3 DNA. The D gene is left open where the match is weak. The size entry is marked missing in some rows and otherwise reads once, few, many or a size class.

>-|TRBV2|-|TRBJ1-1
CAPATLGQEAFF
TGTGCCCCAGCTACGCTTGGACAGGAAGCTTTCTTT
>-|TRBV6-2/TRBV6-3|-|TRBJ1-1
CASSPVPWNTEAFF
TGTGCCAGCAGCCCCGTACCTTGGAACACTGAAGCTTTCTTT
>-|TRBV20-1|-|TRBJ1-1
CSAPGRDQNTEAFF
TGCAGTGCCCCTGGTCGAGACCAGAACACTGAAGCTTTCTTT
>-|TRBV5-1|-|TRBJ1-5
CASSMQSNQPQHF
TGCGCCAGCAGCATGCAGAGCAATCAGCCCCAGCATTTT
>TRBD1|TRBV7-9|many|TRBJ2-1
CASTDRQGRNEQFF
TGTGCCAGCACCGATCGACAGGGGAGGAATGAGCAGTTCTTC
>-|TRBV27|-|TRBJ1-5
CASSFAGTNQPQHF
TGTGCCAGCAGTTTTGCAGGGACCAATCAGCCCCAGCATTTT
>-|TRBV7-9|few|TRBJ1-2
CASSPVGSYGYTF
TGTGCCAGCAGCCCCGTAGGGTCCTATGGCTACACCTTC
>TRBD1|TRBV7-2|many|TRBJ1-5
CASSFWDSSNQPQHF
TGTGCCAGCAGCTTCTGGGACAGCAGTAATCAGCCCCAGCATTTT
>-|TRBV14|many|TRBJ1-2
CASSLRDQTNYGYTF
TGTGCCAGCAGCCTTCGAGACCAGACTAACTATGGCTACACCTTC
>-|TRBV28|-|TRBJ2-5
CASSLWAGEGQETQYF
TGTGCCAGCAGTTTATGGGCAGGAGAGGGGCAAGAGACCCAGTACTTC
>-|TRBV4-3|-|TRBJ2-4
CASSQGLGWENIQYF
TGCGCCAGCAGCCAAGGTCTGGGTTGGGAAAACATTCAGTACTTC
>-|TRBV28|many|TRBJ2-2
CASSFVSSGGELFF
TGTGCCAGCAGTTTCGTCAGTTCTGGCGGGGAGCTGTTTTTT
>TRBD1|TRBV6-5|few|TRBJ1-1
CASSQQGYTEAFF
TGTGCCAGCAGCCAACAGGGGTACACTGAAGCTTTCTTT
>-|TRBV29-1|few|TRBJ1-1
CSVLGFEAFF
TGCAGCGTCCTGGGTTTTGAAGCTTTCTTT
>-|TRBV9|-|TRBJ1-1
CASSVAGLDTEAFF
TGTGCCAGCAGCGTAGCAGGGCTCGATACTGAAGCTTTCTTT
>-|TRBV4-1|many|TRBJ1-5
CASSQEQGINQPQHF
TGCGCCAGCAGCCAAGAGCAGGGAATCAATCAGCCCCAGCATTTT
>-|TRBV13|-|TRBJ1-6
CASSRGGGPTNSYNSPLHF
TGTGCCAGCAGTCGGGGGGGGGGACCGACGAACTCCTATAATTCACCCCTCCACTTT
>-|TRBV27|few|TRBJ2-7
CASTPSGEDEQYF
TGTGCCAGCACCCCTTCCGGGGAAGACGAGCAGTACTTC
>-|TRBV7-8|many|TRBJ2-5
CASSLTGGAKTQYF
TGTGCCAGCAGCTTAACGGGGGGCGCGAAGACCCAGTACTTC
>-|TRBV20-1|few|TRBJ2-3
CSAIPGGDTTPDTQYF
TGCAGTGCTATCCCAGGGGGGGACACAACGCCAGATACGCAGTATTTT
>-|TRBV4-3|few|TRBJ1-6
CASSQYEQGWGSPLHF
TGCGCCAGCAGCCAATATGAACAGGGTTGGGGATCACCCCTCCACTTT
>-|TRBV20-1|-|TRBJ1-2
CSARDLPDWLGGYTF
TGCAGTGCTAGAGATCTGCCGGATTGGTTAGGTGGCTACACCTTC
>-|TRBV28|few|TRBJ2-3
CASMDFPSPTDTQYF
TGTGCCAGCATGGATTTCCCATCACCCACAGATACGCAGTATTTT
>-|TRBV5-1|few|TRBJ2-1
CASSYLHEQFF
TGCGCCAGCAGCTATCTCCATGAGCAGTTCTTC
>TRBD1|TRBV29-1|-|TRBJ1-2
CSVDDGRGSGYTF
TGCAGCGTTGATGATGGCAGGGGGTCTGGCTACACCTTC
>-|TRBV2|-|TRBJ2-3
CASSDTQTDMQYF
TGTGCCAGCAGTGATACCCAAACAGATATGCAGTATTTT
>-|TRBV7-9|-|TRBJ2-2
CASSLWAGSLHTGKLFF
TGTGCCAGCAGCCTATGGGCGGGGAGCCTACACACCGGGAAGCTGTTTTTT
>TRBD1|TRBV14|many|TRBJ2-7
CASSNRDRPYEQYF
TGTGCCAGCAGCAACCGGGACAGACCCTACGAGCAGTACTTC
>-|TRBV6-2/TRBV6-3|few|TRBJ1-6
CASSYSTGPLGAALHF
TGTGCCAGCAGTTACTCGACGGGCCCCTTGGGTGCGGCCCTCCACTTT
>-|TRBV7-9|many|TRBJ1-1
CASSLARGWAEAFF
TGTGCCAGCAGCTTGGCCCGGGGATGGGCTGAAGCTTTCTTT
>-|TRBV7-9|few|TRBJ2-6
CASSRYSSGTGANVLTF
TGTGCCAGCAGCCGGTATTCATCAGGGACTGGGGCCAACGTCCTGACTTTC
>-|TRBV7-9|few|TRBJ1-4
CASSSTTWESTREKLFF
TGTGCCAGCAGCTCTACGACTTGGGAGTCAACACGTGAAAAACTGTTTTTT
>-|TRBV10-2|-|TRBJ1-1
CANSEASKFTEAFF
TGCGCCAACAGTGAAGCATCGAAGTTCACTGAAGCTTTCTTT
>-|TRBV20-1|-|TRBJ2-3
CSARVGPPSLTDTQYF
TGCAGTGCTAGAGTGGGGCCCCCGTCCCTTACAGATACGCAGTATTTT
>-|TRBV7-9|-|TRBJ1-1
CASSSRTANTEAFF
TGTGCCAGCAGCTCCAGGACAGCGAACACTGAAGCTTTCTTT